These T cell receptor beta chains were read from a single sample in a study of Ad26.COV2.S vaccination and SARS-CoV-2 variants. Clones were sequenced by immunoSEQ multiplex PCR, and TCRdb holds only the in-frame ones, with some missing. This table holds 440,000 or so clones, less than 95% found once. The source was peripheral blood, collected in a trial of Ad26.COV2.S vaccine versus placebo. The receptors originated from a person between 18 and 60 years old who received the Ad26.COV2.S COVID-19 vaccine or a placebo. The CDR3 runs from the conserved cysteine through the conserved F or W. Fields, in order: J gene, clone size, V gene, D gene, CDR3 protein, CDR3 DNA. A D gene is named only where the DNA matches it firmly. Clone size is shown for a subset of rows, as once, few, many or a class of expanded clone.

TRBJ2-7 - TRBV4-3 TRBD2 CASSPGTSGSRNEQYF TGCGCCAGCAGCCCTGGGACTAGCGGGAGTAGAAACGAGCAGTACTTC
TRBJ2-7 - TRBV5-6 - CASSLAARDEQYF TGTGCCAGCAGCTTGGCCGCCCGCGACGAGCAGTACTTC
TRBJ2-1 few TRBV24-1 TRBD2 CATSDPKGTSGYEQFF TGTGCCACCAGTGATCCGAAAGGGACTAGCGGATATGAGCAGTTCTTC
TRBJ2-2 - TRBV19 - CASSTFSSTGELFF TGTGCCAGTAGTACCTTCAGTAGCACCGGGGAGCTGTTTTTT
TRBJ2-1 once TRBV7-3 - CASSPLASRYNEQFF TGTGCCAGCAGCCCGCTAGCATCCCGATACAATGAGCAGTTCTTC
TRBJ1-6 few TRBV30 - CAWNGGSGVNSPLHF TGTGCCTGGAACGGAGGGAGCGGTGTGAATTCACCCCTCCACTTT
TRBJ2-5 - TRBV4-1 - CASSQDPKVGIETQYF TGCGCCAGCAGCCAAGACCCTAAAGTAGGGATAGAGACCCAGTACTTC
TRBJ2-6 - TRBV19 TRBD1 CASSREDRGYGGANVLTF TGTGCCAGTAGTAGGGAGGACAGGGGATACGGTGGGGCCAACGTCCTGACTTTC
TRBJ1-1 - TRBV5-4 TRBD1 CASSLASGQRMNTEAFF TGTGCCAGCAGCTTGGCGTCGGGACAGCGCATGAACACTGAAGCTTTCTTT
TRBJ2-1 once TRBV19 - CASSIAVYNEQFF TGTGCCAGTAGTATAGCAGTTTACAATGAGCAGTTCTTC
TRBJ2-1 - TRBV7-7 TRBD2 CASSLATGTSGHNEQFF TGTGCTAGCAGCTTGGCTACCGGGACTAGCGGACACAATGAGCAGTTCTTC
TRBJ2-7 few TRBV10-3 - CAIRRDHGPYEQYF TGTGCCATCAGGCGGGACCACGGCCCCTACGAGCAGTACTTC
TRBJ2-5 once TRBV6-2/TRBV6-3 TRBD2 CASSYGRLAGVGETQYF TGTGCCAGCAGTTATGGGAGACTAGCGGGAGTGGGGGAGACCCAGTACTTC
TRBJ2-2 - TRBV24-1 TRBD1 CATSDPTGATGELFF TGTGCCACCAGTGATCCGACAGGGGCCACCGGGGAGCTGTTTTTT
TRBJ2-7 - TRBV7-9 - CASSFGGESYEQYF TGTGCCAGCAGCTTTGGAGGGGAATCCTACGAGCAGTACTTC
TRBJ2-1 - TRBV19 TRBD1 CASSPDRVSLNEQFF TGTGCCAGTAGCCCCGACAGGGTTAGTCTCAATGAGCAGTTCTTC
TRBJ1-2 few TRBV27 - CASSETANYGYTF TGTGCCAGCAGTGAGACAGCTAACTATGGCTACACCTTC
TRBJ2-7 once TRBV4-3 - CASSQERSGAYEQYF TGCGCCAGCAGCCAAGAAAGATCAGGAGCCTACGAGCAGTACTTC
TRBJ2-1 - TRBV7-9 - CASSLAGSLDYNEQFF TGTGCCAGCAGCTTAGCGGGCAGCCTAGATTACAATGAGCAGTTCTTC
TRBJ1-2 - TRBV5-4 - CASSLDRAYGYTF TGTGCCAGCAGCTTGGACAGGGCCTATGGCTACACCTTC
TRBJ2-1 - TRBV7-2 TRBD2 CASSLEGLAAGVNEQFF TGTGCCAGCAGCTTAGAGGGACTAGCGGCGGGAGTAAATGAGCAGTTCTTC
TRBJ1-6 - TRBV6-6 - CASSSSGNSPLHF TGTGCCAGCAGTTCTAGTGGTAATTCACCCCTCCACTTT
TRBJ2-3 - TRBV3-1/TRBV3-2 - CASSPGGRGAQYF TGTGCCAGCAGCCCCGGTGGAAGAGGGGCGCAGTATTTT
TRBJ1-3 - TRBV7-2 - CASSPSPGDTIYF TGTGCCAGCAGCCCAAGCCCCGGGGACACCATATATTTT
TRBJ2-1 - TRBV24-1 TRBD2 CATSDLGRGGYNEQFF TGTGCCACCAGTGATTTAGGGCGGGGGGGCTACAATGAGCAGTTCTTC
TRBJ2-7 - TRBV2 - CASSEWAPVYEQYF TGTGCCAGCAGTGAGTGGGCCCCCGTCTACGAGCAGTACTTC
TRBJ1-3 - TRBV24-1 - CATSEAGTSGNTIYF TGTGCCACCAGTGAGGCCGGGACATCGGGAAACACCATATATTTT
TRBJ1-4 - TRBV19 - CASSISRARNEKLFF TGTGCCAGTAGTATATCGCGGGCCCGGAATGAAAAACTGTTTTTT
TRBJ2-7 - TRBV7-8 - CASSLARAGGTRAYEQYF TGTGCCAGCAGCTTAGCGCGGGCAGGGGGGACACGGGCATACGAGCAGTACTTC
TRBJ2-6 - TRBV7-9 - CASSTPLDPGANVLTF TGTGCCAGCAGCACCCCGCTTGATCCTGGGGCCAACGTCCTGACTTTC
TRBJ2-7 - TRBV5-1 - CASSLRDPTYEQYF TGCGCCAGCAGCCTTCGCGACCCTACCTACGAGCAGTACTTC
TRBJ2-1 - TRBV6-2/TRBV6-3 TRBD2 CASSYPVRTSSYNEQFF TGTGCCAGCAGTTACCCAGTGAGGACTAGCTCTTACAATGAGCAGTTCTTC
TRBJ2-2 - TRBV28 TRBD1 CATSWTGTTGELFF TGTGCCACGTCCTGGACAGGGACCACCGGGGAGCTGTTTTTT
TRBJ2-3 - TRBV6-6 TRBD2 CASSYRGLASDTQYF TGTGCCAGCAGTTACCGGGGACTAGCCTCAGATACGCAGTATTTT
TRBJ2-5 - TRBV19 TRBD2 CASSTPSGRARETQYF TGTGCCAGTAGTACCCCTAGCGGGAGGGCCCGGGAGACCCAGTACTTC
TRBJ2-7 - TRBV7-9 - CASSSQGNYEQYF TGTGCCAGCAGCTCGCAGGGAAACTACGAGCAGTACTTC
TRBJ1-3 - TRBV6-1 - CASSEATGPGNTIYF TGTGCCAGCAGTGAAGCGACTGGGCCCGGAAACACCATATATTTT
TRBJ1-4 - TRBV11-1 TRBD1 CASSSVTGGNEKLFF TGTGCCAGCAGCTCCGTGACAGGGGGCAATGAAAAACTGTTTTTT